This is a list of T cell receptor beta chains from one sample in a study of neurological immune-mediated disorders. From the 5' RACE reads, TCRdb called clonotypes with MiXCR, one entry per CDR3 protein. The repertoire consists of over 60,000 distinct CDR3 sequences, with approximately 5% occurring once and the leading ten covering over 2%. The sample taken for sequencing was PBMCs. The receptor source for this set is a woman aged 65 to 85 with multiple sclerosis. Each CDR3 is given with its conserved first and last residue. Fields, in order: CDR3 protein, V gene, J gene, clone size. Not every row has a clone size; where given, it reads once, few, many or a size class.

CDR3 protein: CSARGTSGRINEQFF
V gene: TRBV20-1
J gene: TRBJ2-1
clone size: many

CDR3 protein: CASSHRARKTYEQYF
V gene: TRBV12-3/TRBV12-4
J gene: TRBJ2-7
clone size: many

CDR3 protein: CATSRPRDTNTEAFF
V gene: TRBV15
J gene: TRBJ1-1
clone size: many

CDR3 protein: CASSLLGPGGPQFF
V gene: TRBV11-2
J gene: TRBJ2-1
clone size: many

CDR3 protein: CASSGRQGPLTEAFF
V gene: TRBV9
J gene: TRBJ1-1
clone size: few

CDR3 protein: CASSVGGQLIYGYTF
V gene: TRBV9
J gene: TRBJ1-2
clone size: few

CDR3 protein: CSVDGSSYNEQFF
V gene: TRBV29-1
J gene: TRBJ2-1
clone size: many

CDR3 protein: CASSPLDGAEIVYGYTF
V gene: TRBV5-1
J gene: TRBJ1-2
clone size: many

CDR3 protein: CASSSREGASYEQYF
V gene: TRBV12-3/TRBV12-4
J gene: TRBJ2-7
clone size: many

CDR3 protein: CASSLDPPRGTLETQYF
V gene: TRBV5-1
J gene: TRBJ2-5
clone size: many

CDR3 protein: CATMQGAGWNTGELFF
V gene: TRBV15
J gene: TRBJ2-2
clone size: many

CDR3 protein: CASSTKGLKSLGEQYF
V gene: TRBV5-1
J gene: TRBJ2-7
clone size: many

CDR3 protein: CASRRLAGFDTQYF
V gene: TRBV6-2/TRBV6-3
J gene: TRBJ2-3
clone size: many

CDR3 protein: CSVDEVAGGNEQFF
V gene: TRBV29-1
J gene: TRBJ2-1
clone size: many

CDR3 protein: CSASSGSADTQYF
V gene: TRBV20-1
J gene: TRBJ2-3
clone size: few

CDR3 protein: CSVGALAGGTTDTQYF
V gene: TRBV29-1
J gene: TRBJ2-3
clone size: many

CDR3 protein: CASSLPGLEYNEQFF
V gene: TRBV5-1
J gene: TRBJ2-1
clone size: many

CDR3 protein: CSARDAAGGGGEKLFF
V gene: TRBV20-1
J gene: TRBJ1-4
clone size: many

CDR3 protein: CSARGSGASPDTGELFF
V gene: TRBV20-1
J gene: TRBJ2-2
clone size: many

CDR3 protein: CASSDFRGLTDTQYF
V gene: TRBV10-2
J gene: TRBJ2-3
clone size: many

CDR3 protein: CASSQEGRANTGELFF
V gene: TRBV4-3
J gene: TRBJ2-2
clone size: many

CDR3 protein: CASISELAGGTEQFF
V gene: TRBV5-1
J gene: TRBJ2-1
clone size: NA

CDR3 protein: CASSLETSFHEQFF
V gene: TRBV5-1
J gene: TRBJ2-1
clone size: many

CDR3 protein: CSASRVNTEAFF
V gene: TRBV20-1
J gene: TRBJ1-1
clone size: many

CDR3 protein: CASSLDREKLFF
V gene: TRBV7-9
J gene: TRBJ1-4
clone size: many

CDR3 protein: CASSLGDTEAFF
V gene: TRBV5-1
J gene: TRBJ1-1
clone size: many

CDR3 protein: CASSYSSGSTDTQYF
V gene: TRBV6-5
J gene: TRBJ2-3
clone size: many

CDR3 protein: CSAWTSGRAGKFF
V gene: TRBV20-1
J gene: TRBJ2-1
clone size: many

CDR3 protein: CASSLGGQGETQYF
V gene: TRBV5-1
J gene: TRBJ2-5
clone size: many